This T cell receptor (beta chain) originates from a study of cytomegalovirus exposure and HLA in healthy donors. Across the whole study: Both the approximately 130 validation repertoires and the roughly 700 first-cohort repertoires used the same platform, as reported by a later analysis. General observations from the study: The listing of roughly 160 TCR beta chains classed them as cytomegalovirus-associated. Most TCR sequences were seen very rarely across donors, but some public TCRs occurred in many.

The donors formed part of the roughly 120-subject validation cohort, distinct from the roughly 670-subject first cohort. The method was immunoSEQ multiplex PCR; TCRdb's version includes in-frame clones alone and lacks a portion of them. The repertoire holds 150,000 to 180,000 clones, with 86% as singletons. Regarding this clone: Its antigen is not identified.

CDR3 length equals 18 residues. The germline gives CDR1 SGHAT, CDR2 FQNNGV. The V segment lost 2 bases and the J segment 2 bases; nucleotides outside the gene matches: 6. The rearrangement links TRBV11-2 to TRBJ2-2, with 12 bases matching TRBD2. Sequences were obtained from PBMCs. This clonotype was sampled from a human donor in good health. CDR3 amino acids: CASSLIASGRANTGELFF. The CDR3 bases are TGTGCCAGCAGCTTAATTGCTAGCGGGAGGGCAAACACCGGGGAGCTGTTTTTT. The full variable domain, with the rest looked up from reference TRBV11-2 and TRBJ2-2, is EAGVAQSPRYKIIEKRQSVAFWCNPISGHATLYWYQQILGQGPKLLIQFQNNGVVDDSQLPKDRFSAERLKGVDSTLKIQPAKLEDSAVYLCASSLIASGRANTGELFFGEGSRLTVL.